This TCR beta chain was identified in a study of CD8 T cells in ankylosing spondylitis. This CDR3 has 15 amino acids. With V trimmed by 5 bases and J by 13 bases, 12 bases remained unmatched. Germline loops: CDR1 SGHRS, CDR2 YFSETQ. TCRdb re-derived calls from the 5' RACE reads in MiXCR, one entry per CDR3 protein. Here the sample spans hundreds of thousands of distinct CDR3 sequences, 12% being singletons. General study results and limits: Ankylosing spondylitis blood seemed to carry a telltale TCR beta motif made of under ten highly homologous variants.

This clonotype was seen more than once but under ten times. No antigen is known for it. The specimen sequenced was blood, either unsorted or a sorted T cell fraction (not recorded which). The chain links TRBV5-1 to TRBJ2-1, with 13 bases fitting TRBD2. The clonotype comes from a male donor with ankylosing spondylitis. The CDR3 DNA follows: TGCGCCAGCAGGCCTCCGGGACTAGCGGGAACCCCTCAGTTCTTC. Residues: CASRPPGLAGTPQFF.